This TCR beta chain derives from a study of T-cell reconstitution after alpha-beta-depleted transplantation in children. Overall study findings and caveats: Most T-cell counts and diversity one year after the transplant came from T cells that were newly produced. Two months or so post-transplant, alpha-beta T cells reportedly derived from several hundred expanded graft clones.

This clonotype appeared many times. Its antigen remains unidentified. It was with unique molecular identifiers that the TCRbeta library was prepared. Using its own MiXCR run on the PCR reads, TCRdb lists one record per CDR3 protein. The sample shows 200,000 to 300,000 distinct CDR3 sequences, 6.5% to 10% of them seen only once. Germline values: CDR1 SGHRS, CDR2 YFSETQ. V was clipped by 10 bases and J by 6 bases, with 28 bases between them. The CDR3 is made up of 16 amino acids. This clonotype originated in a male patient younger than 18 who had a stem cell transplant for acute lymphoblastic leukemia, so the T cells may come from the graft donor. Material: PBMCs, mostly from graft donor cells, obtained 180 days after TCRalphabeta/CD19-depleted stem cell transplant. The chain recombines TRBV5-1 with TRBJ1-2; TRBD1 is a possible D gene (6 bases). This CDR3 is CAGGADLSLLTHGYTF. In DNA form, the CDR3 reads TGCGCCGGGGGGGCGGACTTAAGCCTACTAACCCATGGCTACACCTTC.